The clone carrying this T cell receptor (beta chain) appeared many times. Its target is not known. The time point here: longitudinal time-point 1 (baseline). The unsorted libraries were prepared from 2 million PBMCs (stored at -80 C). From germline, CDR1 is SGHRS and CDR2 YFSETQ. V was clipped by 3 bases and J by 0 bases, with 9 bases between them. The CDR3 has 14 amino acids. This specimen belongs to a study of neurological immune-mediated disorders. Study outcomes and limitations: The most TCR clonal expansion was seen in HTLV-1-associated myelopathy, whereas the least was seen in multiple sclerosis, below the level in healthy controls.

5'RACE with 10-nucleotide random UMIs generated the cDNA. A single run covered 15-18 subjects with over 170 million TCR-beta sequences. TCRdb re-called the 5' RACE reads with MiXCR, one entry per CDR3 protein. The table records some 68,000 distinct CDR3 sequences, roughly 13% of them present only once. The chain carries TRBV5-1 and TRBJ1-2; D gene uncertain. The sequenced sample consisted of PBMCs. The sequence was obtained from a female donor with HTLV-1-associated myelopathy (HAM/TSP). The CDR3: CASSSNPANYGYTF. CDR3 DNA: TGCGCCAGCAGCTCGAATCCAGCTAACTATGGCTACACCTTC. Looking up the rest from reference TRBV5-1 and TRBJ1-2 gives the full variable domain: KAGVTQTPRYLIKTRGQQVTLSCSPISGHRSVSWYQQTPGQGLQFLFEYFSETQRNKGNFPGRFSGRQFSNSRSEMNVSTLELGDSALYLCASSSNPANYGYTFGSGTRLTVV.